These 31 T cell receptor beta chains share one sample of origin, sequenced in a study of blood T cell repertoires in COVID-19. Clones were sequenced by immunoSEQ multiplex PCR, and TCRdb holds only the in-frame ones, with some missing. The repertoire holds approximately 160,000 clones, with around four fifths as singletons. Sequencing was carried out using peripheral blood. Receptors were obtained from a man between 65 and 85 years old with acute or convalescent COVID-19.

The chain combines TRBV11-2 with TRBJ1-2; 7 bases are a match to TRBD1. The CDR3 is 14 residues long. Unmatched junction bases numbered 8, after V lost 5 bases and J lost 5 bases. Germline assignment: CDR1 SGHAT and CDR2 FQNNGV. The CDR3: CASSPDRTEYGYTF. CDR3 sequence (DNA): TGTGCCAGCAGCCCGGACAGGACGGAATATGGCTACACCTTC.

The chain is built from TRBV11-2 and TRBJ1-1; 8 positions agree with TRBD1. CDR3 length equals 16 residues. CDR1 and CDR2 from the germline V gene are SGHAT and FQNNGV. V dropped 2 bases and J dropped 1; count of bases not matched to a gene: 6. The DNA for the CDR3 is TGTGCCAGCAGCTTACTGCAGGGGGCCGGGAACACTGAAGCTTTCTTT. This gives the protein CASSLLQGAGNTEAFF.

In nucleotides, the CDR3 is TGTGCCAGCAGCCCCTTAGCGGGGATGGGAGATACGCAGTATTTT. It is translated as CASSPLAGMGDTQYF. The chain links TRBV9 to TRBJ2-3; TRBD2 aligns across 8 bases. V gave up 4 bases and J gave up 5 bases; unmatched junction bases: 9. Germline assignment: CDR1 SGDLS and CDR2 YYNGEE. The CDR3 loop spans 15 amino acids.

This chain links TRBV19 with TRBJ1-2, with unresolved D. The CDR3 loop spans 12 amino acids. The germline CDR1 and CDR2 sequences are LNHDA and SQIVND (reference sequence). V was pared by 3 bases and J by 6 bases, with 8 bases between. The CDR3 here is CASSMVEDGYTF. CDR3 nucleotide sequence: TGTGCCAGTAGTATGGTCGAGGATGGCTACACCTTC.

V usage is TRBV6-2 or TRBV6-3 and J usage is TRBJ2-2; perhaps TRBD1 as D (6 bases). This CDR3 is built from 17 residues. The V end lost 0 bases, the J end lost 3 bases, and 14 bases lay between the germline ends. The V gene's germline CDR1 is MNHEY and CDR2 SVGEGT. The DNA of the CDR3 is TGTGCCAGCAGTTACTCGGTCCGGGACACTGACACCGGGGAGCTGTTTTTT. Amino acid sequence: CASSYSVRDTDTGELFF.

This chain links TRBV5-4 with TRBJ2-3; D may be TRBD1 (7 bases). V gave up 3 bases and J gave up 2 bases, with 16 bases separating them. This CDR3 is 16 amino acids long. The germline CDR1 and CDR2 sequences are SGHNT and YYREEE (reference sequence). The CDR3, as DNA: TGTGCCAGCAGCTCGGGCGCGGGACAGATCACAGATACGCAGTATTTT. Amino acid sequence: CASSSGAGQITDTQYF.

This clone was seen only a few times. V is TRBV18 and J is TRBJ2-7; the D gene is possibly TRBD1 (6 bases). Trimming removed 6 bases from V and 2 bases from J, with 11 bases in between. Germline values: CDR1 KGHSH, CDR2 LQKENI. CDR3 length: 13 residues. The CDR3 DNA is TGTGCCAGCTCGGCCGGACAGACCTACGAGCAGTACTTC. Protein product: CASSAGQTYEQYF.

The chain has TRBV5-6 and TRBJ1-1; 8 bases line up with TRBD1. CDR3 length: 15 residues. Trimming at V came to 4 bases and at J to 4 bases, leaving 9 bases not matched to a gene. Per the germline V gene, CDR1 is SGHDT and CDR2 is YYEEEE. The CDR3 protein is CASSDWQGAVTEAFF. CDR3 coding DNA: TGTGCCAGCAGCGACTGGCAGGGGGCGGTCACTGAAGCTTTCTTT.

CDR3 nucleotides: TGTGCCACCAGTGATCGGGTTCCCGGGGAGCTGTTTTTT. It translates to CATSDRVPGELFF. The J gene is TRBJ2-2, the V gene TRBV24-1; no reliable D call. Trimming left V 3 bases short and J 6 bases short, with 7 bases between. The CDR3 is 13 amino acids. Germline CDR1 and CDR2: KGHDR and SFDVKD.

The V call is TRBV7-2, the J call TRBJ1-5; D is perhaps TRBD1 (5 bases). Trimming took 5 bases from V and 2 from J, leaving 13 bases between them. The CDR3 is 15 residues long. Germline V gene lookup returns CDR1 SGHTA and CDR2 FQGNSA. CDR3 residues: CASSIGQLGNQPQHF. DNA for the CDR3: TGTGCCAGCAGCATAGGACAATTAGGCAATCAGCCCCAGCATTTT.

CDR3: CASSPGRFEAFF. The CDR3 DNA reads as TGTGCCAGCTCACCAGGGAGGTTTGAAGCTTTCTTT. This sequence joins TRBV18 and TRBJ1-1, with D uncertain. The CDR3 sequence is 12 residues long. The germline V and J ends were trimmed by 2 bases and 7 bases, with 8 bases remaining between them. Germline CDR1 reads KGHSH; CDR2 reads LQKENI.

This clone occurred once. In DNA form, the CDR3 reads TGTGCCAGCAGTGAGGCGACCACAGATACGCAGTATTTT. This translates into CASSEATTDTQYF. The J gene is TRBJ2-3, the V gene TRBV5-4; no reliable D call. V gave up 5 bases and J gave up 2 bases, with 9 bases separating them. Germline CDR1 and CDR2: SGHNT and YYREEE (reference sequence). This CDR3 comprises 13 residues. Drawing the rest from reference TRBV5-4 and TRBJ2-3, the complete variable domain is ETGVTQSPTHLIKTRGQQVTLRCSSQSGHNTVSWYQQALGQGPQFIFQYYREEENGRGNFPPRFSGLQFPNYSSELNVNALELDDSALYLCASSEATTDTQYFGPGTRLTVL.

This clone has at least ten counts. The rearrangement links TRBV11-2 to TRBJ2-5; 7 nucleotides agree with TRBD2. The length of the CDR3 is 15 residues. The junction had 7 bases not matched to a gene; V was cut back by 3 bases and J by 3 bases. In germline, CDR1 is SGHAT, CDR2 FQNNGV. CDR3 residues: CASSFGGSLEETQYF. Here the CDR3 DNA reads TGTGCCAGCAGCTTTGGCGGGAGTTTAGAAGAGACCCAGTACTTC.

The rearrangement joins TRBV6-5 to TRBJ2-1, with TRBD2 as a possible D gene (7 bases). V dropped 8 bases and J dropped 7 bases, with 21 bases sitting between them. CDR3 length equals 15 residues. Germline V gene sequence: CDR1 MNHEY, CDR2 SVGAGI. The CDR3 sequence is CASHGGGSGENEQFF. The CDR3 DNA reads as TGTGCCAGCCACGGGGGCGGGAGTGGTGAAAATGAGCAGTTCTTC.

V gene TRBV3-1 (or the pseudogene TRBV3-2) combines with J gene TRBJ2-2, with 10 bases fitting TRBD1. The CDR3 has 20 amino acids. Per the germline V gene, CDR1 is LGHDT and CDR2 is YNNKEL (reference sequence). With V trimmed by 6 bases and J by 0 bases, 16 bases remained unmatched. As DNA, the CDR3 is TGTGCCAGCAGTCAATACGGGACAGGGGCCAACACTGCGAACACCGGGGAGCTGTTTTTT. Translating it yields CASSQYGTGANTANTGELFF.

The CDR3 sequence is CASGLARQGLGRELYNEQFF. DNA for the CDR3: TGTGCTAGTGGTTTGGCAAGACAGGGGTTGGGGCGGGAGTTGTACAATGAGCAGTTCTTC. This chain links TRBV12-5 with TRBJ2-1; tentative D call: TRBD1 (8 bases). The CDR3 covers 20 residues. Germline CDR1 and CDR2: LGHNT and FRNRAP. V lost 1 base to trimming and J lost 4 bases, with 26 bases between them.

J is TRBJ1-1 and V is TRBV11-3, with 8 bases identical to TRBD1. The germline gives CDR1 SGHNT, CDR2 YENEEA. Germline trimming cut 2 bases from V and 3 bases from J; bases unmatched to any gene: 5. This CDR3 is built from 15 residues. CDR3 loop: CASSLPGGEDTEAFF. The CDR3 DNA reads TGTGCCAGCAGCTTACCAGGGGGCGAGGACACTGAAGCTTTCTTT.

The rearrangement links TRBV28 to TRBJ1-1; D gene unclear. The germline CDR1 and CDR2 sequences are MDHEN and SYDVKM. The CDR3 runs 14 residues. V shed 6 bases and J shed 7 bases, with 18 bases lying between them. For the CDR3, the DNA is TGTGCCAGCAGGCTCGAGCGGGCGAGCGATGAAGCTTTCTTT. Amino acids: CASRLERASDEAFF.

The sample holds one count of this clone. CDR3 amino acids: CASSLVSASGSDTDTQYF. The DNA of the CDR3 is TGTGCCAGCAGCTTAGTATCGGCTAGCGGGTCAGACACAGATACGCAGTATTTT. The gene calls are TRBV7-2 and TRBJ2-3; TRBD2 agrees at 8 bases. CDR1 and CDR2 from the germline V gene are SGHTA and FQGNSA. CDR3 length: 18 residues. The J segment lost 2 bases and the V segment lost 1 base, leaving 11 bases of the junction unmatched.

The rearrangement uses TRBV4-2 and TRBJ2-1; D perhaps matches TRBD2 (7 bases). Germline-derived CDR1 and CDR2 are LGHNA and YNFKEQ. This CDR3 spans 17 amino acids. V dropped 0 bases and J dropped 8 bases, with 20 bases sitting between them. The DNA for the CDR3 is TGTGCCAGCAGCCAAGAAGGGGGGGGTAGCCAAGGGGATGAGCAGTTCTTC. Its protein product is CASSQEGGGSQGDEQFF.

This clone was counted only a few times. This CDR3 is also generated by other DNA sequences in the sample. The chain combines TRBV14 with TRBJ1-1; D uncertain. CDR1 SGHDN and CDR2 FVKESK come from the germline V gene. The CDR3 is made up of 13 amino acids. Deletions cut 0 bases from V and 1 base from J, with 3 bases between. The CDR3 here is CASSQDRNTEAFF. The CDR3 DNA reads as TGTGCCAGCAGCCAAGACAGGAACACTGAAGCTTTCTTT.

This chain links TRBV5-8 with TRBJ1-1, with TRBD1 identical over 9 bases. The ends lost 3 bases at V and 5 bases at J; junction bases unmatched: 5. CDR1 and CDR2 from the germline V gene are SGHTS and YDEGEE. CDR3 size: 14 residues. CDR3 amino acids: CASSWDRAGTEAFF. The CDR3 DNA follows: TGTGCCAGCAGCTGGGACAGGGCGGGAACTGAAGCTTTCTTT.

This chain uses TRBV5-6 with TRBJ2-7, with 11 bases identical to TRBD2. The germline gives CDR1 SGHDT, CDR2 YYEEEE. V lost 4 bases, J lost 1 base, and 13 bases stayed unmatched. The CDR3 covers 18 residues. CDR3 in amino acids: CASSTLSGRGSLSYEQYF. CDR3 nucleotides: TGTGCCAGCAGCACCCTTAGCGGGAGGGGATCATTATCCTACGAGCAGTACTTC.

The chain joins TRBV19 to TRBJ2-6, with unresolved D. Germline V gives CDR1 LNHDA, CDR2 SQIVND (reference sequence). The CDR3 consists of 16 residues. Trimming pared 0 bases from V and 0 bases from J, leaving 6 bases between. CDR3 sequence (DNA): TGTGCCAGTAGTATAGAGGCAGTCTCTGGGGCCAACGTCCTGACTTTC. Translation: CASSIEAVSGANVLTF.

V usage is TRBV3-1 (or the pseudogene TRBV3-2) and J usage is TRBJ1-5; maybe TRBD1 (6 bases). With 2 bases removed from V and 1 base from J, the gap between germline ends came to 6 bases. From germline, CDR1 is LGHDT and CDR2 YNNKEL (reference sequence). The CDR3 is 14 residues long. This chain's CDR3 is CASSQQGSNQPQHF. The CDR3 DNA reads as TGTGCCAGCAGCCAACAGGGGAGCAATCAGCCCCAGCATTTT.

The chain recombines TRBV18 with TRBJ1-1; D not resolved. Per germline, CDR1 KGHSH and CDR2 LQKENI. The CDR3 contains 14 residues. The V end lost 1 base, the J end lost 8 bases, and 14 bases lay between the germline ends. The CDR3 protein is CASSPRAEPREAFF. CDR3 in DNA: TGTGCCAGCTCACCACGGGCTGAACCGCGAGAAGCTTTCTTT.

The chain couples TRBV5-1 to TRBJ2-3; TRBD1 aligns across 10 bases. Germline V gene sequence: CDR1 SGHRS, CDR2 YFSETQ. V was clipped by 1 base and J by 2 bases; unmatched bases: 7. This CDR3 has 17 residues. CDR3 protein: CASSLPGTGAITDTQYF. The CDR3 coding sequence is TGCGCCAGCAGCTTGCCTGGGACAGGGGCGATCACAGATACGCAGTATTTT.

The table lists this clone with a count of one. This chain links TRBV29-1 with TRBJ2-1; TRBD2 matches at 11 bases. V lost 2 bases to trimming and J lost 4 bases; unmatched junction nucleotides: 10. The CDR3 runs to 17 residues. CDR1 and CDR2 from the germline V gene are SQVTM and ANQGSEA. This CDR3 is CSVERISGGAAYNEQFF. CDR3 sequence (DNA): TGCAGCGTTGAAAGGATTAGCGGGGGGGCTGCTTACAATGAGCAGTTCTTC.

The chain combines TRBV28 with TRBJ1-5; D remains ambiguous. The CDR3 loop spans 15 amino acids. The ends were cut back, 2 bases at V and 0 bases at J, with 8 bases in the middle. In germline, CDR1 is MDHEN, CDR2 SYDVKM. The CDR3 nucleotides are TGTGCCAGCAGTTTAGCGGGTTTTAGCAATCAGCCCCAGCATTTT. Translating gives CASSLAGFSNQPQHF.

This chain uses TRBV10-3 with TRBJ1-1; D might be TRBD1 (5 bases). Trimming shortened V by 10 bases and J by 2 bases, and 17 bases separated the two germline ends. The CDR3 contains 14 residues. Looked up from germline, CDR1 is ENHRY and CDR2 is SYGVKD. The DNA for the CDR3 is TGTGCCACGGAGCCCGGACACCTAAACACTGAAGCTTTCTTT. Its translation: CATEPGHLNTEAFF.

This clone is a singleton in its sample. The gene calls are TRBV15 and TRBJ1-1; the match to TRBD1 covers 10 bases. The germline V gene has CDR1 LNHNV and CDR2 YYDKDF (reference sequence). With V trimmed by 3 bases and J by 5 bases, 3 bases remained unmatched. The CDR3 runs 14 residues. Here the CDR3 reads CATSRADRGTEAFF. In DNA, the CDR3 is TGTGCCACCAGCAGGGCGGACAGGGGGACTGAAGCTTTCTTT.